These 11 T cell receptor beta chains were sequenced from one sample in a study of blood T cell repertoires in COVID-19. Repertoires were generated with immunoSEQ multiplex PCR, while TCRdb's copy carries only in-frame clones and drops some. The sample yields some 220,000 clones, around 90% seen once. Sequencing was done on a sample of PBMCs or T cells enriched from blood (not recorded which). The receptors were gathered from a woman aged 25 to 39 who had recovered from COVID-19.

The V call is TRBV5-1, the J call TRBJ1-4, with D uncertain. This CDR3 has 13 amino acids. Trimming removed 1 base at V and 8 bases at J, with 9 bases between. Germline CDR1 reads SGHRS; CDR2 reads YFSETQ. Here the CDR3 reads CASSLSGGEKLFF. The CDR3 nucleotides read TGCGCCAGCAGCTTGTCGGGAGGGGAAAAACTGTTTTTT.

The V call is TRBV7-9, the J call TRBJ1-1; TRBD1 matches at 7 bases. V gave up 1 base and J gave up 6 bases; unmatched junction bases: 11. The CDR3 is 16 residues long. Germline values: CDR1 SEHNR, CDR2 FQNEAQ (reference sequence). In nucleotides, the CDR3 is TGTGCCAGCAGCTTAGGTGACCAGGGGGTGGGTGCTGAAGCTTTCTTT. This encodes CASSLGDQGVGAEAFF.

The sample holds many counts of this clone. The chain links TRBV7-9 to TRBJ2-1; D is possibly TRBD2 (6 bases). Germline-derived CDR1 and CDR2 are SEHNR and FQNEAQ (reference sequence). V was clipped by 0 bases and J by 8 bases, with 11 bases between them. CDR3 length: 14 amino acids. The CDR3 nucleotides read TGTGCCAGCAGCTTAGCGGGGGGAGGCGATGAGCAGTTCTTC. Translated, it gives CASSLAGGGDEQFF.

This clone was detected once. The chain is built from TRBV7-2 and TRBJ1-2; perhaps TRBD1 as D (6 bases). This CDR3 comprises 14 residues. V was cut by 4 bases and J by 4 bases, with 13 bases left in between. Germline V CDR1 and CDR2: SGHTA, FQGNSA. The CDR3 here is CASSSRDKTYGYTF. CDR3 sequence (DNA): TGTGCCAGCAGCTCCCGGGACAAGACCTATGGCTACACCTTC.

The CDR3 spells CASSIVPSSGNTIYF. The CDR3 nucleotides are TGTGCCAGTAGTATTGTTCCCAGCTCTGGAAACACCATATATTTT. This chain uses TRBV19 with TRBJ1-3; D ambiguous. Trimming removed 3 bases from V and 0 bases from J, with 9 bases in between. The CDR3 spans 15 residues. The germline gives CDR1 LNHDA, CDR2 SQIVND (reference sequence).

The CDR3 DNA reads TGTGCCAGCAGCCAGGGGGACTTTCAAGAGACCCAGTACTTC. This translates into CASSQGDFQETQYF. The V and J genes are TRBV4-2 and TRBJ2-5; possible D gene TRBD2, 6 bases. CDR3 length: 14 amino acids. Germline-derived CDR1 and CDR2 are LGHNA and YNFKEQ. V dropped 3 bases and J dropped 2 bases, with 10 bases sitting between them.

This clone was detected once. The chain links TRBV15 to TRBJ2-7; TRBD1 agrees at 7 bases. The V gene's germline CDR1 is LNHNV and CDR2 YYDKDF (reference sequence). This CDR3 is 15 amino acids long. V was pared by 0 bases and J by 2 bases, with 4 bases of the junction left unmatched. CDR3 bases: TGTGCCACCAGCAGAGACCCTGACAGGGCCTACGAGCAGTACTTC. Translated, it gives CATSRDPDRAYEQYF.

In the case of this clone: No DNA is shown, since the ends of the CDR3 on it are uncertain; the CDR3 is the one TCRdb lists. V is TRBV5-3 and J is TRBJ1-2; no DNA check was done on the table's D call, TRBD1. TRBV5-3 is an ORF, and what it does is uncertain. The CDR3 adds up to 14 amino acids, both ends counted. CDR3 sequence: CAGNRIDRYGCYTF.

This clone has more than one count but fewer than ten. This chain links TRBV5-4 with TRBJ2-1; TRBD2 aligns across 8 bases. CDR3 size: 14 residues. The junction had 9 bases not matched to a gene; V was cut back by 4 bases and J by 9 bases. Germline V gene data show CDR1 as SGHNT and CDR2 as YYREEE (reference sequence). CDR3 loop: CASSPRTGGIEQFF. For the CDR3, the DNA is TGTGCCAGCAGCCCTCGAACGGGGGGGATTGAGCAGTTCTTC.

This sequence joins TRBV19 and TRBJ2-6; D might be TRBD1 (6 bases). The germline CDR1 and CDR2 sequences are LNHDA and SQIVND (reference sequence). V lost 5 bases, J lost 4 bases, and 24 bases lay in between. The CDR3 runs 19 residues. The CDR3 here is CASSPHRVLSWSGANVLTF. The CDR3 DNA is TGTGCCAGTAGTCCACACAGGGTTTTATCATGGTCCGGGGCCAACGTCCTGACTTTC.

The V and J genes are TRBV4-1 and TRBJ2-7, with TRBD2 matching 8 bases. Germline V lookup: CDR1 MGHRA, CDR2 YSYEKL. The length of the CDR3 is 15 residues. V dropped 0 bases and J dropped 2; count of bases not matched to a gene: 3. In DNA form, the CDR3 reads TGCGCCAGCAGCCAAGAAAAACTAGCGGCCTACGAGCAGTACTTC. The encoded protein is CASSQEKLAAYEQYF.